The 14 T cell receptor beta chains below all came from one sample that was sequenced in a study of tumor-infiltrating lymphocytes in primary liver carcinoma. The study extracted blood RNA from unsorted whole blood and also extracted germline DNA. cDNA specific to TCR beta was made from 450 to 650 ng of total RNA, with a constant-region primer employed for priming. Employing slightly modified ARM-PCR, three nested multiplex PCR rounds were run, and these gave rise to the TCR beta libraries. Rounds one and two of PCR, each of roughly 11 cycles, were primed with TRBV1-TRBV30 forward primers and a C-beta reverse primer. TCRdb reprocessed the multiplex PCR reads with MiXCR, giving one entry per CDR3 protein. The sample gives about 320,000 distinct CDR3 sequences, 65% of which show up once; roughly 10% is in the top ten. Sequencing used peripheral blood. Receptors were obtained from a man aged 40-55 years with primary liver carcinoma and hepatitis B virus infection.

About this clonotype itself: A much larger clone lies a single base off, so this may be a read error. This sequence joins TRBV12-3 or TRBV12-4 and TRBJ1-6, with unresolved D. The CDR3 sequence is 14 residues long. V was cut by 4 bases and J by 13 bases, with 17 bases left in between. The DNA of the CDR3 is TGTGCCAGCAGTTATTTAGGTCCCGAGAGTCCCCTCCACTTT. This sequence encodes CASSYLGPESPLHF.

Turning to this clonotype: A much larger clone is a single base away; this may be a read error. The V and J genes are TRBV12-3 or TRBV12-4 and TRBJ2-7; D possibly corresponds to TRBD2 (6 bases). Trimming stripped 5 bases from V and 7 bases from J, with 21 bases between. This CDR3 has 15 residues. The CDR3 DNA reads TGTGCCAGCAGTCCTAACGGGTACACCGCGGGGGAGCAGTACTTC. It codes for CASSPNGYTAGEQYF.

The table lists this clonotype with many counts. This chain links TRBV7-9 with TRBJ1-1; TRBD1 agrees at 11 bases. V was pared by 5 bases and J by 4 bases, with 9 bases of the junction left unmatched. Germline values: CDR1 SEHNR, CDR2 FQNEAQ (reference sequence). CDR3 size: 16 residues. The CDR3 here is CASSPRGTGGITEAFF. CDR3 coding DNA: TGTGCCAGCAGCCCCCGGGGGACAGGGGGAATCACTGAAGCTTTCTTT.

The CDR3 loop is CASSPPDREQYF. The DNA for the CDR3 is TGCGCCAGCAGCCCCCCTGACAGGGAGCAGTACTTC. The rearrangement joins TRBV5-1 to TRBJ2-7; D is possibly TRBD1 (6 bases). CDR1 is SGHRS and CDR2 is YFSETQ in the germline V gene. Trimming stripped 4 bases from V and 7 bases from J, with 12 bases between. The CDR3 has 12 residues.

The sample holds many counts of this clonotype. CDR3 in DNA: TGCGCCTCAAGGGGGGCCTATAATTCACCCCTCCACTTT. Translating it yields CASRGAYNSPLHF. V gene TRBV4-1 combines with J gene TRBJ1-6, with D tentatively TRBD1 (6 bases). The CDR3 totals 13 residues. V dropped 11 bases and J dropped 2 bases, with 10 bases sitting between them. Looked up from germline, CDR1 is MGHRA and CDR2 is YSYEKL.

This chain joins TRBV5-1 and TRBJ1-4; 8 bases are shared with TRBD1. The V segment lost 0 bases and the J segment 9 bases; nucleotides outside the gene matches: 7. The CDR3 loop spans 15 amino acids. Germline lookup yields CDR1 SGHRS and CDR2 YFSETQ. This CDR3 reads CASSLGPGQGQKLFF. The CDR3 coding sequence is TGCGCCAGCAGCTTGGGGCCCGGACAGGGTCAAAAACTGTTTTTT.

With regard to this clonotype: At one boundary the junction diverges from the germline segment, which might be a read error. V is TRBV6-5 and J is TRBJ2-1, with 10 bases aligning to TRBD1. This CDR3 spans 16 amino acids. The germline gives CDR1 MNHEY, CDR2 SVGAGI. CDR3: CVSTLSGTGAYNEQFF. The DNA for the CDR3 is TGTGTCAGCACCTTATCCGGGACAGGGGCCTACAATGAGCAGTTCTTC.

This clonotype occurred once. A read error is possible here, since a much larger clone lies one base away. The chain links TRBV4-3 to TRBJ2-7; 8 bases fit TRBD2. The J segment lost 7 bases and the V segment lost 0 bases, leaving 8 bases of the junction unmatched. CDR1 LGHNA and CDR2 YSLEER come from the germline V gene. This CDR3 region has 15 residues. CDR3 protein: CASSQDRGRSKEQYF. In nucleotides, the CDR3 is TGCGCCAGCAGCCAAGATCGCGGGAGGTCAAAGGAGCAGTACTTC.

Remarks on this clonotype: Likely a read error: the CDR3 ends without its conserved phenylalanine or tryptophan. The rearrangement joins TRBV11-3 to TRBJ2-7; possibly TRBD1 for D (5 bases). Germline V gene data show CDR1 as SGHNT and CDR2 as YENEEA. The V gene lost 0 bases and the J gene lost 10 bases, with 13 bases spanning the gap. The CDR3 has 13 amino acids. The CDR3 region has the DNA TGTGCCAGCAGCTTAGATCAGGGCGGAGAACAGTACCTC. It codes for CASSLDQGGEQYL.

In this sample, this clonotype turned up a few times. A much larger clone lies one base from this, so it may be a read error. The rearrangement links TRBV6-6 to TRBJ2-7; D not certain. Germline lookup yields CDR1 MNHNY and CDR2 SVGAGI (reference sequence). The V gene lost 2 bases and the J gene lost 7 bases, with 9 bases spanning the gap. The CDR3 spans 12 residues. CDR3 in DNA: TGTGCCAGCAGTTACAATCCCGAGGAGCAGTACTTC. Amino acid sequence: CASSYNPEEQYF.

About this clonotype: A much larger clone sits a single nucleotide away, making a read error possible. The chain recombines TRBV29-1 with TRBJ1-3; D unclear. The length of the CDR3 is 11 residues. Germline-derived CDR1 and CDR2 are SQVTM and ANQGSEA. Trimming left V 4 bases short and J 7 bases short, with 8 bases between. The CDR3 bases are TGCAGCGTTGGGGAAAGGAACACCATATATTTT. Amino acids: CSVGERNTIYF.

As concerns this clonotype: An end of the junction differs from the germline gene, which may be a read error. J is TRBJ1-4 and V is TRBV6-2 or TRBV6-3; D gene unclear. This CDR3 region has 17 residues. Germline V gene data show CDR1 as MNHEY and CDR2 as SVGEGT. CDR3 bases: TGTGCCAACAGTTACGGGCCTGAAGATGCAACTAATGAAAAACTGTTTTTT. Amino acids: CANSYGPEDATNEKLFF.

For this clonotype: At one boundary the junction diverges from the germline segment, which might be a read error. The chain employs TRBV10-3 and TRBJ2-1; 8 nucleotides match TRBD2. The V gene's germline CDR1 is ENHRY and CDR2 SYGVKD. This CDR3 is 16 amino acids long. CDR3: CDISGGGRNPYNEQFF. CDR3 bases: TGTGACATCAGTGGGGGCGGGAGGAATCCCTACAATGAGCAGTTCTTC.

Concerning this clonotype itself: An end of the junction differs from the germline gene, which may be a read error. The rearrangement uses TRBV11-1 and TRBJ2-2, with a possible D match to TRBD2 (5 bases). This CDR3 has 15 amino acids. CDR1 and CDR2 from the germline V gene are SGHAT and FQDESV (reference sequence). CDR3 nucleotide sequence: TGTGCCAGCAGCCCGACACGGGTCAACACCGGGGAGTTGTTTTTT. This sequence encodes CASSPTRVNTGELFF.